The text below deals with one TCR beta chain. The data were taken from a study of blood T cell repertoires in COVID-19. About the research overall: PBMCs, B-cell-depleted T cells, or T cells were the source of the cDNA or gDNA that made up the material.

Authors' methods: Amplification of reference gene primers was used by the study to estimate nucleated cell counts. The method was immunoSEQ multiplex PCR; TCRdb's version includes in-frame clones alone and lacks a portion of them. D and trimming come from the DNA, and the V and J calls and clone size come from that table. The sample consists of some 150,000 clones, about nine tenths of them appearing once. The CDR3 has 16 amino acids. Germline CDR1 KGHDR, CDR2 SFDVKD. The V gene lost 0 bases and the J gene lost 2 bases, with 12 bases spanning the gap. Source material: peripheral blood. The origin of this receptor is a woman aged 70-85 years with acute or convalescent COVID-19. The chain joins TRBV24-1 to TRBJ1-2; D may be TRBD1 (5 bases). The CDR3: CATSDLFVRVNYGYTF. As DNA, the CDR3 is TGTGCCACCAGTGATTTGTTTGTCAGGGTGAACTATGGCTACACCTTC.